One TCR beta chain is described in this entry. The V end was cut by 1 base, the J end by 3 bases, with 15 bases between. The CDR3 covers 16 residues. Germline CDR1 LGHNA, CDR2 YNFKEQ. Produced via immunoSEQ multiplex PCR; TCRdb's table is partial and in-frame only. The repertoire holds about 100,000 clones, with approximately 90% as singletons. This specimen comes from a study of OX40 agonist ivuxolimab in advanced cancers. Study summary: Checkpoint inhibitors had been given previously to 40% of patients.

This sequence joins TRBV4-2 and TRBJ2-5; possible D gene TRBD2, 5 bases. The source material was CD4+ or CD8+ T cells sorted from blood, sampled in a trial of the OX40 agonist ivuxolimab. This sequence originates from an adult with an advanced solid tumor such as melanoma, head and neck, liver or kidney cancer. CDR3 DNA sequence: TGTGCCAGCAGCCAAGCTTTCTCGGGAACAAAAGAGACCCAGTACTTC. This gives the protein CASSQAFSGTKETQYF.